The subject of this entry is one T cell receptor (beta chain). Its antigen remains unknown. Quantitative molecular-barcoded 5'-RACE generated the TCR beta libraries. TCRdb processed the 5' RACE reads anew with MiXCR; each CDR3 protein has one entry. The sample contains roughly 240,000 distinct CDR3 sequences, roughly a third of which appear only once. This sample was included in a study of CD8 T cells in ankylosing spondylitis. Study findings and constraints: Enrichment of disease-linked clones was reportedly significant in matched ankylosing spondylitis synovial fluid.

This CDR3 is 13 amino acids long. Trimming left V 6 bases short and J 4 bases short, with 12 bases between. Sequenced sample: blood, either unsorted or a sorted T cell fraction (not recorded which). This clonotype originated in a male donor with ankylosing spondylitis or in good health (not recorded which). The J gene is TRBJ2-5, the V gene TRBV12-3 or TRBV12-4; D gene uncertain. The CDR3 DNA is TGTGCCAGCAGGATTCAGGTCGCAGAGACCCAGTACTTC. Translation: CASRIQVAETQYF.